The text below deals with one TCR beta chain. No antigen is known for it. This CDR3 has 14 amino acids. V dropped 3 bases and J dropped 3; count of bases not matched to a gene: 5. The germline CDR1 and CDR2 sequences are SGHRS and YFSETQ. The PCR used 60 Vbeta and 13 Jbeta primers. TCRdb's table, derived via immunoSEQ multiplex PCR, lists solely in-frame clones and lacks some. The table records about 110,000 clones, roughly 66% of them present only once. This specimen belongs to a study of cytomegalovirus exposure and HLA in healthy donors. Study information: When fewer than 500 donors were genotyped, just over 80% of them were found to fall in the Caucasian-associated ancestry cluster.

Study results and limitations: Analysis performed later found 16,951 TCR beta sequences associated with HLA alleles at 0.05 false discovery rate.

The sequencing input was PBMCs. The TCR was taken from a woman aged 25 to 39 in good health and CMV-seronegative. The V and J genes are TRBV5-1 and TRBJ2-7, with 8 bases fitting TRBD2. CDR3 loop: CASSSGLDIYEQYF. The CDR3 DNA sequence: TGCGCCAGCAGCTCGGGACTAGATATCTACGAGCAGTACTTC. The full variable domain, in which reference TRBV5-1 and TRBJ2-7 provide the parts outside the CDR3, is KAGVTQTPRYLIKTRGQQVTLSCSPISGHRSVSWYQQTPGQGLQFLFEYFSETQRNKGNFPGRFSGRQFSNSRSEMNVSTLELGDSALYLCASSSGLDIYEQYFGPGTRLTVT.